This TCR beta chain was profiled in a study of cytotoxic CD8 clonotypes in ibrutinib-treated CLL. Study as a whole: Partial response was seen in around 25 patients and complete response in 2; after median 68 months, about 14 stayed remitted, around 12 progressed. Median treatment time before response sampling was approximately 11 months, range 6 to 36.

Clones were read by immunoSEQ multiplex PCR, and TCRdb kept only the in-frame ones, dropping some. The sample shows about 200,000 clones, more than 65% of them seen only once. From germline, CDR1 is MNHEY and CDR2 SVGAGI. Trimming removed 6 bases at V and 0 bases at J, with 11 bases between. This CDR3 contains 15 residues. This clone is a singleton in its sample. The sequencing here drew on PBMCs, taken after 12 months of ibrutinib treatment. The sequence derives from a human donor with chronic lymphocytic leukemia. The V call is TRBV6-5, the J call TRBJ1-4; D ambiguous. In DNA form, the CDR3 reads TGTGCCAGCAGACTGGACGGAGCAACTAATGAAAAACTGTTTTTT. Residues: CASRLDGATNEKLFF.